This record covers a single T cell receptor (beta chain). This sample was included in a study of blood T cell repertoires in COVID-19. In the study overall: Specimens from acute and convalescent COVID-19 originated in the United States, Italy and Spain. Sample material is recorded as cDNA or gDNA derived from T cells, B-cell-depleted T cells, or PBMCs.

The CDR3 is 18 residues long. Trimming left V 1 base short and J 7 bases short, with 23 bases between. Germline V gives CDR1 LGHDT, CDR2 YNNKEL (reference sequence). Original analysis: Amplification from reference gene primers served as the basis for estimated nucleated cell counts. Measured with immunoSEQ multiplex PCR; TCRdb has only the in-frame clones, and not every one. V and J calls and clone size are given by that table; D and trimming were obtained from the DNA. The data show approximately 280,000 clones, with 75% to 90% seen just once and approximately 10% held by the top ten. Source material: peripheral blood. The genes are TRBV3-1 (or the pseudogene TRBV3-2) and TRBJ1-5; maybe TRBD1 (6 bases). The clonotype comes from a woman between 65 and 79 years old with acute or convalescent COVID-19. The CDR3 region is CASSQGPERGGLRQPQHF. The CDR3 DNA reads as TGTGCCAGCAGCCAAGGCCCGGAGAGGGGGGGGTTGAGGCAGCCCCAGCATTTT.